The 14 T cell receptor beta chains given below trace back to one sample, sequenced in a study of T cells in Graves' hyperthyroidism and ophthalmopathy. RNA transcripts served as the template for amplifying TCR beta CDR3 regions. When the TCR CDR3 underwent first-round RT-PCR, the HTBI primer set was used. TCRdb fed the multiplex PCR reads into MiXCR, producing one record per CDR3 protein. The data contain under 350,000 distinct CDR3 sequences, about 18% of them singletons. Sample: blood. These TCRs come from a woman in her forties or fifties with Graves' hyperthyroidism.

This clonotype came up many times. This rearrangement joins TRBV2 to TRBJ2-3; D unclear. Trimming stripped 2 bases from V and 0 bases from J, with 12 bases between. CDR1 SNHLY and CDR2 FYNNEI come from the germline V gene. The CDR3 runs to 16 residues. CDR3 residues: CASSEIVYSSTDTQYF. In DNA, the CDR3 is TGTGCCAGCAGTGAAATTGTTTATTCTAGCACAGATACGCAGTATTTT.

The rearrangement uses TRBV5-4 and TRBJ2-5, with a tentative D call TRBD2 (6 bases). V shed 7 bases and J shed 2 bases, with 15 bases lying between them. CDR1 is SGHNT and CDR2 is YYREEE in the germline V gene (reference sequence). The CDR3 length is 14 residues. The CDR3 protein is CASGTSRGQETQYF. As DNA, the CDR3 is TGTGCCAGCGGGACCTCCCGGGGGCAAGAGACCCAGTACTTC.

Only a few counts were recorded for this clonotype. The V and J genes are TRBV6-1 and TRBJ2-7; 7 bases match TRBD2. This CDR3 has 14 amino acids. Trimming cost V 6 bases and J 0 bases; bases outside gene matches: 5. The germline V gene has CDR1 MNHNS and CDR2 SASEGT. This chain's CDR3 is CASRASGSSYEQYF. The CDR3 nucleotides read TGTGCCAGCAGGGCTAGCGGAAGCTCCTACGAGCAGTACTTC.

This clonotype has just a few counts. V and J are TRBV18 and TRBJ1-2; 8 bases are a match to TRBD1. This CDR3 spans 15 amino acids. V shed 6 bases and J 3 bases; nucleotides not matched to a gene: 9. Germline CDR1 is KGHSH and CDR2 is LQKENI. In nucleotides, the CDR3 is TGTGCCAGCTCCGGGGGAGAACAGGGGGACTATGGCTACACCTTC. Its translation: CASSGGEQGDYGYTF.

The chain links TRBV2 to TRBJ2-5; 10 bases match TRBD2. The CDR3 totals 15 residues. Trimming cost V 2 bases and J 5 bases; bases outside gene matches: 5. Germline V gene lookup returns CDR1 SNHLY and CDR2 FYNNEI. The CDR3 DNA reads as TGTGCCAGCAGTGAACTAGCGGGAGCGGGGGAGACCCAGTACTTC. Translation gives CASSELAGAGETQYF.

In this sample, this clonotype turned up many times. CDR3 amino acids: CASSFGGRNIQYF. CDR3 bases: TGTGCCAGCAGCTTCGGGGGGAGGAACATTCAGTACTTC. The rearrangement uses TRBV7-2 and TRBJ2-4, with 7 bases fitting TRBD2. Looked up from germline, CDR1 is SGHTA and CDR2 is FQGNSA. The CDR3 extends over 13 amino acids. Trimming took 3 bases from V and 7 from J; bases not matched to a gene: 3.

The gene calls are TRBV10-2 and TRBJ2-3; 9 bases are shared with TRBD2. Per germline, CDR1 WSHSY and CDR2 SAAADI. The junction had 13 bases not matched to a gene; V was cut back by 6 bases and J by 0 bases. The CDR3 spans 18 residues. CDR3 DNA sequence: TGCGCCAGCAGCGTGGTGCTAGCGGGGAAAACTAGCACAGATACGCAGTATTTT. Protein: CASSVVLAGKTSTDTQYF.

This clonotype was seen at least ten times. The chain links TRBV20-1 to TRBJ2-5, with D tentatively TRBD2 (5 bases). The V end lost 3 bases, the J end lost 4 bases, and 21 bases lay between the germline ends. The CDR3 contains 16 residues. The germline V gene encodes CDR1 DFQATT and CDR2 SNEGSKA (reference sequence). The CDR3 sequence is CSASFGIRGLRETQYF. The CDR3 bases are TGCAGTGCTAGTTTTGGGATCCGAGGGCTGAGAGAGACCCAGTACTTC.

Ten or more counts support this clonotype. The gene calls are TRBV7-8 and TRBJ1-5, with D perhaps matching TRBD1 (5 bases). V shed 1 base and J shed 4 bases, with 11 bases lying between them. The CDR3 consists of 15 residues. Germline CDR1 reads SGHVS; CDR2 reads FQNEAQ. This CDR3 reads CASSLDAGRNQPQHF. CDR3 nucleotides: TGTGCCAGCAGCTTAGATGCAGGGAGGAATCAGCCCCAGCATTTT.

The chain combines TRBV4-1 with TRBJ1-1, with D perhaps matching TRBD1 (5 bases). Trimming shortened V by 4 bases and J by 0 bases, and 9 bases separated the two germline ends. Germline V gene data show CDR1 as MGHRA and CDR2 as YSYEKL. The CDR3 contains 14 residues. CDR3 coding DNA: TGCGCCAGCAGCCTCAGGGAGGTGAACACTGAAGCTTTCTTT. Translation gives CASSLREVNTEAFF.

This clonotype was seen a handful of times. The chain has TRBV6-5 and TRBJ1-6; a weak D match, TRBD1 (5 bases). The CDR3 has 16 amino acids. CDR1 MNHEY and CDR2 SVGAGI come from the germline V gene. V was pared by 2 bases and J by 5 bases, with 13 bases between. This CDR3 reads CASSYVEGPNNSPLHF. The CDR3 coding sequence is TGTGCCAGCAGTTACGTAGAGGGACCGAATAATTCACCCCTCCACTTT.

The table lists this clonotype with many counts. The chain employs TRBV6-1 and TRBJ1-6, with no clear D. CDR3 length equals 15 residues. Per germline, CDR1 MNHNS and CDR2 SASEGT. Trimming left V 5 bases short and J 9 bases short, with 17 bases between. This chain's CDR3 is CASSSQWVGSSPLHF. CDR3 bases: TGTGCCAGCAGTTCTCAGTGGGTCGGGAGTTCACCCCTCCACTTT.

This clonotype showed up many times. The chain is built from TRBV20-1 and TRBJ2-3; 12 bases line up with TRBD2. The V and J ends lost 0 bases and 0 bases, in that order; junction bases with no gene match: 13. Germline loops: CDR1 DFQATT, CDR2 SNEGSKA (reference sequence). CDR3 size: 20 residues. CDR3 protein: CSARDQGLAGRFTSTDTQYF. CDR3 nucleotides: TGCAGTGCTAGAGATCAAGGACTAGCGGGGAGGTTTACTAGCACAGATACGCAGTATTTT.

This clonotype has a count of ten or more. CDR3 residues: CASSPSGLTNTEAFF. The CDR3 DNA follows: TGTGCCAGCAGCCCCTCCGGCTTGACTAACACTGAAGCTTTCTTT. The chain couples TRBV13 to TRBJ1-1; the D is unclear. Deletions cut 5 bases from V and 2 bases from J, with 15 bases between. This CDR3 has 15 amino acids. Germline V gives CDR1 PRHDT, CDR2 FYEKMQ (reference sequence).